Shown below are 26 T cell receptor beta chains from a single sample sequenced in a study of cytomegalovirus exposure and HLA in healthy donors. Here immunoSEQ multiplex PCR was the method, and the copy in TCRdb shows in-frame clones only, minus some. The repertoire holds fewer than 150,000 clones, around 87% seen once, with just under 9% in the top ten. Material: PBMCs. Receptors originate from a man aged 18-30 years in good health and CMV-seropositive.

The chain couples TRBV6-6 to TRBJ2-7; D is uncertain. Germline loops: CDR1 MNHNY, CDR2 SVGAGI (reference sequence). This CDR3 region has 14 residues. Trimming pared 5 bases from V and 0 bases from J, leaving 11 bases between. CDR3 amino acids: CASSTSGGSYEQYF. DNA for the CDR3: TGTGCCAGCAGTACCTCCGGCGGCTCCTACGAGCAGTACTTC.

The CDR3 sequence: CASSPSILGGTEAFF. CDR3 sequence (DNA): TGTGCCAGCTCACCTTCGATTCTGGGAGGCACTGAAGCTTTCTTT. The chain couples TRBV18 to TRBJ1-1; no clear D. V lost 3 bases to trimming and J lost 4 bases, with 15 bases between them. Germline assignment: CDR1 KGHSH and CDR2 LQKENI. CDR3 length equals 15 residues.

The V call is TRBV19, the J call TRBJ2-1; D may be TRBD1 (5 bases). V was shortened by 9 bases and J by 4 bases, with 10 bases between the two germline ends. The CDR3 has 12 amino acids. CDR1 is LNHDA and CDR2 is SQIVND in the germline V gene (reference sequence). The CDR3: CASRSGYNEQFF. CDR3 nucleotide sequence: TGTGCCAGCCGCTCAGGGTACAATGAGCAGTTCTTC.

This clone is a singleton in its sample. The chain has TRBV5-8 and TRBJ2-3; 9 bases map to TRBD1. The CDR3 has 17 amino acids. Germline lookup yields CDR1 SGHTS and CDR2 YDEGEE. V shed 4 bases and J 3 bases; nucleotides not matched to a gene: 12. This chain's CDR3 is CASSTGDRVDSTDTQYF. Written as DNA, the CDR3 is TGTGCCAGCAGCACTGGGGACAGGGTGGATTCGACAGATACGCAGTATTTT.

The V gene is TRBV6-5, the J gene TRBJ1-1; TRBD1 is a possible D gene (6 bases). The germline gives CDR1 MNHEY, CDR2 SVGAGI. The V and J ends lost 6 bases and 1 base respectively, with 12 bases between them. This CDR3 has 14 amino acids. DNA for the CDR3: TGTGCCAGCAGGGCGACAGGCAAGAACACTGAAGCTTTCTTT. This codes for CASRATGKNTEAFF.

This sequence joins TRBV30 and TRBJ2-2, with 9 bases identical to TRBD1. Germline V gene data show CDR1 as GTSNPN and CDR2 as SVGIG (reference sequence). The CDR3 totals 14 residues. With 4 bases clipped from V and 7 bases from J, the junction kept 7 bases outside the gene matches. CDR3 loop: CAWISGQGRGELFF. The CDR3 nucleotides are TGTGCCTGGATATCGGGACAGGGTCGCGGGGAGCTGTTTTTT.

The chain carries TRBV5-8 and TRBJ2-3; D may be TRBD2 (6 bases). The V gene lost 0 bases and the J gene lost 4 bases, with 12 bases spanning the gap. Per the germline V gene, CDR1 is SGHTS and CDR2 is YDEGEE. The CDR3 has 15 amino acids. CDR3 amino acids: CASSLGDLDSDTQYF. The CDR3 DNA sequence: TGTGCCAGCAGCTTGGGGGACTTAGACTCAGATACGCAGTATTTT. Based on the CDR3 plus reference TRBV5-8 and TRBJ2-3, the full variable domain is EAGVTQSPTHLIKTRGQQATLRCSPISGHTSVYWYQQALGLGLQFLLWYDEGEERNRGNFPPRFSGRQFPNYSSELNVNALELEDSALYLCASSLGDLDSDTQYFGPGTRLTVL.

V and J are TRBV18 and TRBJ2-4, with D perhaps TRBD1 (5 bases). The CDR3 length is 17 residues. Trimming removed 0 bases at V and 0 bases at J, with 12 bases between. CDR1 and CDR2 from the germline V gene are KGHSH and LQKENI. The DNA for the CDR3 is TGTGCCAGCTCACCACCCCGACAGCCACTAGCCAAAAACATTCAGTACTTC. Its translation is CASSPPRQPLAKNIQYF. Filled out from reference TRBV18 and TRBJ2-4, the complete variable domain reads NAGVMQNPRHLVRRRGQEARLRCSPMKGHSHVYWYRQLPEEGLKFMVYLQKENIIDESGMPKERFSAEFPKEGPSILRIQQVVRGDSAAYFCASSPPRQPLAKNIQYFGAGTRLSVL.

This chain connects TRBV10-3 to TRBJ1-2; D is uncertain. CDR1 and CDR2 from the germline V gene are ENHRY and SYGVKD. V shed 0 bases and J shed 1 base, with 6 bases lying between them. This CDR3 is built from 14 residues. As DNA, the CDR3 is TGTGCCATCAGTGAGTCTGCGGTTAACTATGGCTACACCTTC. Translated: CAISESAVNYGYTF.

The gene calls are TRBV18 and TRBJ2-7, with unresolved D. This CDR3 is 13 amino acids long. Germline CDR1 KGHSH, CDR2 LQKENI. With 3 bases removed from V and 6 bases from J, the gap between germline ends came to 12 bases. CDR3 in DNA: TGTGCCAGCTCACCTGCGACTTTGGGCGAGCAGTACTTC. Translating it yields CASSPATLGEQYF.

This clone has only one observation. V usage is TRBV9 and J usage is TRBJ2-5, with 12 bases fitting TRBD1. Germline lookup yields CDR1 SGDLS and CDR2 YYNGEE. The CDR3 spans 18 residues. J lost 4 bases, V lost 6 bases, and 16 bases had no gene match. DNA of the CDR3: TGTGCCAGCACCCCCGCCGGGGCGGGACAGGGGGCCGGAGAGACCCAGTACTTC. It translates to CASTPAGAGQGAGETQYF.

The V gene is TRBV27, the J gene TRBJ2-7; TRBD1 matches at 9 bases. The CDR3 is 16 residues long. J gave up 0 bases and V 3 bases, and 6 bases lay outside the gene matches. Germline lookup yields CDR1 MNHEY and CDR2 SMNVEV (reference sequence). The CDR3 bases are TGTGCCAGCAGTTTCGGGACAGGGCCCCCCTCCTACGAGCAGTACTTC. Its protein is CASSFGTGPPSYEQYF.

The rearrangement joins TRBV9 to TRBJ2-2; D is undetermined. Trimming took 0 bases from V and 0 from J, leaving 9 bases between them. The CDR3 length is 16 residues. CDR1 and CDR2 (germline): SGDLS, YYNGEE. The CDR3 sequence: CASSVEVGPNTGELFF. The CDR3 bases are TGTGCCAGCAGCGTAGAGGTGGGCCCGAACACCGGGGAGCTGTTTTTT.

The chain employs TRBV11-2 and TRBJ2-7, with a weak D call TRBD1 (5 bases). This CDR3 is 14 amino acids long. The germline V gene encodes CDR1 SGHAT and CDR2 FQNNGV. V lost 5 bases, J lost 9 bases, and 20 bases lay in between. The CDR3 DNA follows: TGTGCCAGCAGCCAACCAGGTCAGGGAAGTGGGCAGTACTTC. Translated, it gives CASSQPGQGSGQYF.

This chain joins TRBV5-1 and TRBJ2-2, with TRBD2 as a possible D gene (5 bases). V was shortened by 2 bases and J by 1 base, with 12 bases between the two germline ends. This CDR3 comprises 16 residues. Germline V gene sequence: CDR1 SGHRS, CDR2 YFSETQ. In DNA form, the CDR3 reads TGCGCCAGCAGCTTTCGTCTAGCTCTGAACACCGGGGAGCTGTTTTTT. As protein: CASSFRLALNTGELFF.

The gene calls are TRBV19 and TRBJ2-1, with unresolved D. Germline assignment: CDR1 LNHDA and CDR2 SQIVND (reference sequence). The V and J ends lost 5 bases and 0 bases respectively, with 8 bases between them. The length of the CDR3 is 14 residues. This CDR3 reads CASSFGSSYNEQFF. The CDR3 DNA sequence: TGTGCCAGTAGTTTCGGGTCCTCCTACAATGAGCAGTTCTTC.

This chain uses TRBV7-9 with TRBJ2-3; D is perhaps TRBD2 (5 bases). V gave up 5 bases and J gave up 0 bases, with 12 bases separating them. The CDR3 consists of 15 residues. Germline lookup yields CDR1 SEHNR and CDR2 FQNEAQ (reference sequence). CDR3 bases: TGTGCCAGCAGCCACCCACTAGTCAGCACAGATACGCAGTATTTT. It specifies CASSHPLVSTDTQYF. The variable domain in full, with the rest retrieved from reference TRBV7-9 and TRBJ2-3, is DTGVSQNPRHKITKRGQNVTFRCDPISEHNRLYWYRQTLGQGPEFLTYFQNEAQLEKSRLLSDRFSAERPKGSFSTLEIQRTEQGDSAMYLCASSHPLVSTDTQYFGPGTRLTVL.

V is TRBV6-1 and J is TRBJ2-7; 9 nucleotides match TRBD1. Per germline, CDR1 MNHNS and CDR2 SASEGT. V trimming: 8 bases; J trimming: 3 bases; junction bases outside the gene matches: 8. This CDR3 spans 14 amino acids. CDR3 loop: CASALSGQGYEQYF. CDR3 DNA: TGTGCCAGCGCGCTTTCGGGACAGGGCTACGAGCAGTACTTC.

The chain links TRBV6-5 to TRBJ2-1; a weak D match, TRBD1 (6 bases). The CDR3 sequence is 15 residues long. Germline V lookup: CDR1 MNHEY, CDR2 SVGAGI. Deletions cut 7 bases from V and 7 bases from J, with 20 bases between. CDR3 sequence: CASNKGTSGANEQFF. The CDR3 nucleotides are TGTGCCAGCAACAAGGGGACATCAGGGGCGAATGAGCAGTTCTTC.

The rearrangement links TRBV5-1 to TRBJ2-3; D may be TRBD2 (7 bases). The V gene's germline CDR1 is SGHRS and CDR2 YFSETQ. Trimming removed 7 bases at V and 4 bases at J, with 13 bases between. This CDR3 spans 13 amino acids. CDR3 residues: CASRPGGADTQYF. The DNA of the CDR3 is TGCGCCAGCCGTCCGGGGGGCGCAGATACGCAGTATTTT.

The CDR3 DNA sequence: TGCAGCGTGCTTCTGACGGGTGGCTACACCTTC. Translation gives CSVLLTGGYTF. The chain combines TRBV29-1 with TRBJ1-2, with unresolved D. Trimming left V 6 bases short and J 7 bases short, with 12 bases between. The CDR3 is 11 amino acids. Germline values: CDR1 SQVTM, CDR2 ANQGSEA.

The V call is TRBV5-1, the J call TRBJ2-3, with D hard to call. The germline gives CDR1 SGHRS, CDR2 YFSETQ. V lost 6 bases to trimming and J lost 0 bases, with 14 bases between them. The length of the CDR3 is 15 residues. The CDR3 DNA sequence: TGCGCCAGCACCGAGGCAGCGACTAGCACAGATACGCAGTATTTT. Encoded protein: CASTEAATSTDTQYF.

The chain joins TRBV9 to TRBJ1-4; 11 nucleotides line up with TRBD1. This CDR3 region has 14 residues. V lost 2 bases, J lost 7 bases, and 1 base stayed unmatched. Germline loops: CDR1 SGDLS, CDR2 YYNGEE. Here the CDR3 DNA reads TGTGCCAGCAGCGTGGGACAGGGGGGTGAAAAACTGTTTTTT. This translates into CASSVGQGGEKLFF.

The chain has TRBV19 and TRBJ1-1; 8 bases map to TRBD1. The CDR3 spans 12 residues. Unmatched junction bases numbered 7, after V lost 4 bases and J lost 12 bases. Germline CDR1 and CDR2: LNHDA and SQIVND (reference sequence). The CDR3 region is CASSTGGMVPFF. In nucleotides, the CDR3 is TGTGCCAGTAGTACAGGGGGCATGGTGCCTTTCTTT.

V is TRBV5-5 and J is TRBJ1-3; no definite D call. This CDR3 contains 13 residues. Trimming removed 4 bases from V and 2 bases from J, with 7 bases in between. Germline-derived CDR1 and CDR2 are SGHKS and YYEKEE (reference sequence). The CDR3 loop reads CASSQLTGNTIYF. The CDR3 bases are TGTGCCAGCAGCCAACTTACTGGAAACACCATATATTTT.

CDR3 sequence: CASSQEFSRVSEQFF. Here the CDR3 DNA reads TGTGCCAGCAGCCAAGAATTTTCTCGGGTGAGTGAGCAGTTCTTC. The rearrangement joins TRBV4-2 to TRBJ2-1; no firm D call. V was clipped by 0 bases and J by 9 bases, with 15 bases between them. Germline V gene lookup returns CDR1 LGHNA and CDR2 YNFKEQ. This CDR3 is 15 amino acids long.